Sequencing of this T cell receptor beta chain was carried out in a study of T cells in Graves' hyperthyroidism and ophthalmopathy. Study observations and caveats: From stable hyperthyroidism, ophthalmopathy was separated by a 13 V-J model. Before onset, ophthalmopathy was predicted by the model a median about 6.2 months earlier.

V was cut by 3 bases and J by 4 bases, with 9 bases left in between. CDR1 is DFQATT, CDR2 SNEGSKA, per germline (reference sequence). This CDR3 has 12 residues. Regarding this clonotype: What it binds is not known.

RNA transcripts were the template for amplifying TCR beta CDR3 regions. First-round RT-PCR with HTBI primers amplified the TCR CDR3 region. TCRdb re-called the multiplex PCR reads with MiXCR, one entry per CDR3 protein. Of roughly 500,000 distinct CDR3 sequences listed, around 50% are singletons. The rearrangement uses TRBV20-1 and TRBJ1-2; D may be TRBD1 (5 bases). The sequencing input was peripheral blood or thyroid tissue (not recorded which). The origin of this receptor is an adult woman with Graves' disease, either hyperthyroidism or ophthalmopathy (not recorded which). DNA of the CDR3: TGCAGTGCTAGTCTCGGGGGCTATGGCTACACCTTC. Translation: CSASLGGYGYTF.